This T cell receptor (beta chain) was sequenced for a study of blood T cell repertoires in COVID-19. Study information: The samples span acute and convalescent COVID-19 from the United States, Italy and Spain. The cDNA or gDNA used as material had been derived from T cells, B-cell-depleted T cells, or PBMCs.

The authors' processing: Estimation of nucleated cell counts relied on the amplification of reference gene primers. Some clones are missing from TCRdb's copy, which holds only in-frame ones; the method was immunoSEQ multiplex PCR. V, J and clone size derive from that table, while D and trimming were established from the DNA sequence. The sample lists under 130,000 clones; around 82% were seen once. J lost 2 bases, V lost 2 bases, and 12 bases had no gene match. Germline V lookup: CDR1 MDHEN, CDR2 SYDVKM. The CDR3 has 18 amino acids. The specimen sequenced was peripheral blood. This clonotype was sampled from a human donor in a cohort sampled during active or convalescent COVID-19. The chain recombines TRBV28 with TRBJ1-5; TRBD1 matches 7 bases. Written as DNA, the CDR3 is TGTGCCAGCAGTTTACCAGGGACAGACCCACGGGGCAATCAGCCCCAGCATTTT. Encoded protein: CASSLPGTDPRGNQPQHF.